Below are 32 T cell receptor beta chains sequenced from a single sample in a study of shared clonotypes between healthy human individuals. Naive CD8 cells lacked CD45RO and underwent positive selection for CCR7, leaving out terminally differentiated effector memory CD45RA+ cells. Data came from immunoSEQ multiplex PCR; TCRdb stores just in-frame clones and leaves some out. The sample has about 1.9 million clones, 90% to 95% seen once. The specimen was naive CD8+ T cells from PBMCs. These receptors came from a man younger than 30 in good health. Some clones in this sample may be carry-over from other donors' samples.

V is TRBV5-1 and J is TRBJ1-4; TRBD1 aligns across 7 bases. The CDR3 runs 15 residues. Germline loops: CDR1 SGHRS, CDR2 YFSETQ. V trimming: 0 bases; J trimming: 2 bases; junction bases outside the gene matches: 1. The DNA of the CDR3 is TGCGCCAGCAGCTTGGTAGGGGGCACTAATGAAAAACTGTTTTTT. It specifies CASSLVGGTNEKLFF. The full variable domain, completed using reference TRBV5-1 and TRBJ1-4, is KAGVTQTPRYLIKTRGQQVTLSCSPISGHRSVSWYQQTPGQGLQFLFEYFSETQRNKGNFPGRFSGRQFSNSRSEMNVSTLELGDSALYLCASSLVGGTNEKLFFGSGTQLSVL.

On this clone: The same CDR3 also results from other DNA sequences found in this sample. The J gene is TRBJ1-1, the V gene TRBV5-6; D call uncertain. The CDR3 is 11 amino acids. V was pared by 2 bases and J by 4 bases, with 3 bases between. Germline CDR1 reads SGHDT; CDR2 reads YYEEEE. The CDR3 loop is CASSFGTEAFF. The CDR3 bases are TGTGCCAGCAGCTTTGGCACTGAAGCTTTCTTT.

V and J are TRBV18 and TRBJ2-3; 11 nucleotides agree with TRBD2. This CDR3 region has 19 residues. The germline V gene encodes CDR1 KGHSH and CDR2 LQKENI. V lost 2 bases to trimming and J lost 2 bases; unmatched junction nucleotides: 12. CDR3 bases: TGTGCCAGCTCACCATATAAAGGCCTGGGACTAGCGGCCACAGATACGCAGTATTTT. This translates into CASSPYKGLGLAATDTQYF.

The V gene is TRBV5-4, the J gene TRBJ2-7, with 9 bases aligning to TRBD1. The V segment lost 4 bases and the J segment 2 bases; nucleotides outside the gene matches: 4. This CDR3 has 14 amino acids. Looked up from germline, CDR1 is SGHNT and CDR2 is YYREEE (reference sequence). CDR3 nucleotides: TGTGCCAGCAGCCCACGGACAGGGGCCTACGAGCAGTACTTC. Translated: CASSPRTGAYEQYF.

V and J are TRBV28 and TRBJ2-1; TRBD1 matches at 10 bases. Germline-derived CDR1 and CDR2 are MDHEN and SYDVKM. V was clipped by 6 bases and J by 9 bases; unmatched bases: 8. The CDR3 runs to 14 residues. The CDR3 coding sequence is TGTGCCAGCAGGCCCGGGACAGGGGTTGGTGAGCAGTTCTTC. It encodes CASRPGTGVGEQFF.

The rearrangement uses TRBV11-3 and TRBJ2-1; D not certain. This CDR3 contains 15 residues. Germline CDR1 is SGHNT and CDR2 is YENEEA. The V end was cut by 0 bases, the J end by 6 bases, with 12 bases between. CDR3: CASSLEVATLNEQFF. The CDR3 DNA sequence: TGTGCCAGCAGCTTAGAGGTTGCGACCCTCAATGAGCAGTTCTTC.

The CDR3 spells CASSLALAYNEQFF. The CDR3 nucleotides are TGTGCCAGCAGCTTGGCTTTGGCTTACAATGAGCAGTTCTTC. The gene calls are TRBV5-6 and TRBJ2-1, with D hard to call. This CDR3 is 14 amino acids long. V lost 0 bases, J lost 4 bases, and 8 bases lay in between. Germline values: CDR1 SGHDT, CDR2 YYEEEE.

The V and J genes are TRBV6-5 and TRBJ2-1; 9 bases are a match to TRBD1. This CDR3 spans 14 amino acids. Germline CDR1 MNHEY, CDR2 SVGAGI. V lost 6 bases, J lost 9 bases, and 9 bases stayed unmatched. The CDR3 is CASSPGQGYGEQFF. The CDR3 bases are TGTGCCAGCAGCCCGGGACAGGGTTACGGTGAGCAGTTCTTC.

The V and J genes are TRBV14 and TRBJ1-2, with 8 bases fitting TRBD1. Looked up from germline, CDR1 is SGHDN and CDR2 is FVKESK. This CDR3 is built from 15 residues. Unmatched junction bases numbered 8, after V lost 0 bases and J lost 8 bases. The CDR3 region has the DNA TGTGCCAGCAGCCAAGACAGGACAGGGTATCGGGGCTACACCTTC. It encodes CASSQDRTGYRGYTF.

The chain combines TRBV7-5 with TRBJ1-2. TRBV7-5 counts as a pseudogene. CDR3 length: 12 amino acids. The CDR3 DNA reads TGTGTCAGAAGCTTAGAAGGCTATGGCTACACCTTC. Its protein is CVRSLEGYGYTF.

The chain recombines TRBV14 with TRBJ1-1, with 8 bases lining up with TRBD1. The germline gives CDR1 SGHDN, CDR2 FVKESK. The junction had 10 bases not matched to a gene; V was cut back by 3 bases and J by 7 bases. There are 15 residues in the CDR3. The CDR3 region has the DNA TGTGCCAGCAGCCAGAGATTCCAGACAGGGGATGAAGCTTTCTTT. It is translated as CASSQRFQTGDEAFF. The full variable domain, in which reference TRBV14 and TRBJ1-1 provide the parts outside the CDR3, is EAGVTQFPSHSVIEKGQTVTLRCDPISGHDNLYWYRRVMGKEIKFLLHFVKESKQDESGMPNNRFLAERTGGTYSTLKVQPAELEDSGVYFCASSQRFQTGDEAFFGQGTRLTVV.

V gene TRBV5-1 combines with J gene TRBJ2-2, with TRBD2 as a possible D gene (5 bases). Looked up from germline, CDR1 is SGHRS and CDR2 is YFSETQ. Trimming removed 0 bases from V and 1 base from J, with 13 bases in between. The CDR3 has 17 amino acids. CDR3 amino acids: CASSLEEAVWNTGELFF. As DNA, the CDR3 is TGCGCCAGCAGCTTGGAGGAGGCAGTCTGGAACACCGGGGAGCTGTTTTTT.

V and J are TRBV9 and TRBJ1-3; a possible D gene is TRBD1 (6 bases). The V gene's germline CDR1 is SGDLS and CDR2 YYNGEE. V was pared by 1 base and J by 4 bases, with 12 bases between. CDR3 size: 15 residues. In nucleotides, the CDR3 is TGTGCCAGCAGCGTAAAACAGGGCTCCGGAAACACCATATATTTT. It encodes CASSVKQGSGNTIYF. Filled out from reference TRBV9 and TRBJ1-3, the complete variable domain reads DSGVTQTPKHLITATGQRVTLRCSPRSGDLSVYWYQQSLDQGLQFLIQYYNGEERAKGNILERFSAQQFPDLHSELNLSSLELGDSALYFCASSVKQGSGNTIYFGEGSWLTVV.

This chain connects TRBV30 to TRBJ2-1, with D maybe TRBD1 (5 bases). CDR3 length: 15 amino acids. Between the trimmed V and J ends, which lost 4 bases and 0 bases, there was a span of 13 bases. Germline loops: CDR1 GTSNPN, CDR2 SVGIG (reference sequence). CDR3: CAWTPGISSYNEQFF. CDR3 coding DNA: TGTGCCTGGACCCCAGGGATAAGCTCCTACAATGAGCAGTTCTTC.

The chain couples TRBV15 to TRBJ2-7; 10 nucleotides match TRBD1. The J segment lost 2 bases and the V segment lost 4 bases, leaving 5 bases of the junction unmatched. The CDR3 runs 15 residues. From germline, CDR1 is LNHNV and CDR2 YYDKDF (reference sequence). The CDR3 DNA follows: TGTGCCACCAGCACCCGACAGGGGGCTACCTACGAGCAGTACTTC. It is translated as CATSTRQGATYEQYF.

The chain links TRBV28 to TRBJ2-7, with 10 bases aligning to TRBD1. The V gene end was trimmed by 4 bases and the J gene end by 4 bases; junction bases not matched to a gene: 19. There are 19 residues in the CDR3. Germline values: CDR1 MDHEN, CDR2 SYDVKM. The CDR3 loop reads CASSSQARDRGAPPYEQYF. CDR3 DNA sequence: TGTGCCAGCAGTTCTCAGGCTCGGGACAGGGGTGCGCCCCCATACGAGCAGTACTTC.

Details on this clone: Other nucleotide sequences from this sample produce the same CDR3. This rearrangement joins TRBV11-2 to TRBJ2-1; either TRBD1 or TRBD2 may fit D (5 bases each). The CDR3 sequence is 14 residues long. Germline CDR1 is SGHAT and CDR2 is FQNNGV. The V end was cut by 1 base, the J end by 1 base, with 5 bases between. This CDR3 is CASSLGGSYNEQFF. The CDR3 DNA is TGTGCCAGCAGCTTAGGGGGGTCCTACAATGAGCAGTTCTTC.

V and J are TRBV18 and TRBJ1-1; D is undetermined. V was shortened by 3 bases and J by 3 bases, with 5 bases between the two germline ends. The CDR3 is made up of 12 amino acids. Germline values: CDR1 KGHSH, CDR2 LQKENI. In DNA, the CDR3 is TGTGCCAGCTCACCGGCCGACACTGAAGCTTTCTTT. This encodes CASSPADTEAFF.

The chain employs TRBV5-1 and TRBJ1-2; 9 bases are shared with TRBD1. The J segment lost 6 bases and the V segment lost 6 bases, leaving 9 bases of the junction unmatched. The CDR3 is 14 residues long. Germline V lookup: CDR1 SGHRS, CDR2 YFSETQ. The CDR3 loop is CASTWDRAGDGYTF. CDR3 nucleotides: TGCGCCAGCACATGGGACAGGGCTGGAGATGGCTACACCTTC. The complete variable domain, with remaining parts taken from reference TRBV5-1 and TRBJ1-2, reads KAGVTQTPRYLIKTRGQQVTLSCSPISGHRSVSWYQQTPGQGLQFLFEYFSETQRNKGNFPGRFSGRQFSNSRSEMNVSTLELGDSALYLCASTWDRAGDGYTFGSGTRLTVV.

As DNA, the CDR3 is TGTGCCAGCAGCCAAGATGGGGGTGTTTGGGGCTACACCTTC. Translation: CASSQDGGVWGYTF. The chain links TRBV4-2 to TRBJ1-2, with a possible D match to TRBD1 (5 bases). The CDR3 sequence is 14 residues long. Per germline, CDR1 LGHNA and CDR2 YNFKEQ. Trimming stripped 0 bases from V and 8 bases from J, with 13 bases between.

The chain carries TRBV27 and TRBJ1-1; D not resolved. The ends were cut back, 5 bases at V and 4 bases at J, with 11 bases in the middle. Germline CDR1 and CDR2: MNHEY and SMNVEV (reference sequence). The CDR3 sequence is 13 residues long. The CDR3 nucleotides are TGTGCCAGCAGTACCCGGCCAGGCACTGAAGCTTTCTTT. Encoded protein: CASSTRPGTEAFF.

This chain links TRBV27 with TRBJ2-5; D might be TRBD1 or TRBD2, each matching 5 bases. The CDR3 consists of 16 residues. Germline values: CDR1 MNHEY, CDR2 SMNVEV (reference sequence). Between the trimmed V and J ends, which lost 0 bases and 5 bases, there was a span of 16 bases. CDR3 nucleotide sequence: TGTGCCAGCAGTTTATCCCCAGGGAGTTATAGGGAGACCCAGTACTTC. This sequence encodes CASSLSPGSYRETQYF.

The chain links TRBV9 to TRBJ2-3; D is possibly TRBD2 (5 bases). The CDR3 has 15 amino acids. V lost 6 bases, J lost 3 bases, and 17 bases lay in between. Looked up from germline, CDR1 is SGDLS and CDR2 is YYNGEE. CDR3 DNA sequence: TGTGCCAGCACCCCGTCGGGGTATAGGACAGATACGCAGTATTTT. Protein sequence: CASTPSGYRTDTQYF.

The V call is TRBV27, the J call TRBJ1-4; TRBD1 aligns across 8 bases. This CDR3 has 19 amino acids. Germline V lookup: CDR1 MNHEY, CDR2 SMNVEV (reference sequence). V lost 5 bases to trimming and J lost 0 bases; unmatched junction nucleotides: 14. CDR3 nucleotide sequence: TGTGCCAGCAGTCTAACCGGGACAGGATATATTGCAACTAATGAAAAACTGTTTTTT. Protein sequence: CASSLTGTGYIATNEKLFF.

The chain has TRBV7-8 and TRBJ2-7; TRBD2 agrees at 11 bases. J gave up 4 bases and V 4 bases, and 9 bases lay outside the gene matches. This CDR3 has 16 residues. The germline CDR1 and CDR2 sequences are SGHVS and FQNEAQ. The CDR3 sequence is CASSSSLTSGSYEQYF. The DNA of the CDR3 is TGTGCCAGCAGCTCGTCCCTCACTAGCGGGAGTTACGAGCAGTACTTC.

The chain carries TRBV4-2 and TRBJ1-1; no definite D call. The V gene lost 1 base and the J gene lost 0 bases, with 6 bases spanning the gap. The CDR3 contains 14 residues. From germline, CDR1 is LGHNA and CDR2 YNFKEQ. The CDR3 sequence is CASSQVVMNTEAFF. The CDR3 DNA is TGTGCCAGCAGCCAAGTGGTTATGAACACTGAAGCTTTCTTT.

CDR3 loop: CASSPGTSGRALEQYF. The CDR3 DNA is TGTGCCAGCAGTCCTGGGACTAGCGGGAGGGCCCTCGAGCAGTACTTC. The chain joins TRBV27 to TRBJ2-7; 16 bases match TRBD2. With V trimmed by 5 bases and J by 6 bases, 7 bases remained unmatched. The CDR3 runs to 16 residues. The germline CDR1 and CDR2 sequences are MNHEY and SMNVEV (reference sequence).

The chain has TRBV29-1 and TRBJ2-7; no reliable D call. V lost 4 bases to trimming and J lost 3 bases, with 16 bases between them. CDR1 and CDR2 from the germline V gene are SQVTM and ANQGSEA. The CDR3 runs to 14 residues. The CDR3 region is CSVGWARGVYEQYF. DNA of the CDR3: TGCAGCGTTGGATGGGCTCGTGGGGTCTACGAGCAGTACTTC.

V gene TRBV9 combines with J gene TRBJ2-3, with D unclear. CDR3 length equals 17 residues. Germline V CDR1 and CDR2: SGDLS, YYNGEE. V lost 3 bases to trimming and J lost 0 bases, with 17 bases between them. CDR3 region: CASSAVPNLGSTDTQYF. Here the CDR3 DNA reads TGTGCCAGCAGCGCTGTTCCCAACCTGGGGAGCACAGATACGCAGTATTTT.

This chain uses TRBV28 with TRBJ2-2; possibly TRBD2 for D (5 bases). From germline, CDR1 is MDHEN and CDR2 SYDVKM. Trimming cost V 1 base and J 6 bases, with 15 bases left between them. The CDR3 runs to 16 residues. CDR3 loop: CASSLSPGKGPGELFF. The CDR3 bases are TGTGCCAGCAGTTTATCCCCGGGGAAGGGCCCCGGGGAGCTGTTTTTT.

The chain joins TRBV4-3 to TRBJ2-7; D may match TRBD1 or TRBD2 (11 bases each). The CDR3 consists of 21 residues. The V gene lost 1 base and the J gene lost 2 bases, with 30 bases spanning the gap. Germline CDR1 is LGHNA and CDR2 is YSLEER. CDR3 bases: TGCGCCAGCAGCCAAGGGTGGACAGGGGGCCCATTAGCGGGAGGGCCCTACGAGCAGTACTTC. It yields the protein CASSQGWTGGPLAGGPYEQYF.

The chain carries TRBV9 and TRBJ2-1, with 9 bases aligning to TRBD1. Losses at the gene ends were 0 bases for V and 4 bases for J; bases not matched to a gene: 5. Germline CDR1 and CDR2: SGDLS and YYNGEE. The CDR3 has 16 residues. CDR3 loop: CASSVAGQGYYNEQFF. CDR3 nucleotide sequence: TGTGCCAGCAGCGTAGCGGGACAGGGTTATTACAATGAGCAGTTCTTC.